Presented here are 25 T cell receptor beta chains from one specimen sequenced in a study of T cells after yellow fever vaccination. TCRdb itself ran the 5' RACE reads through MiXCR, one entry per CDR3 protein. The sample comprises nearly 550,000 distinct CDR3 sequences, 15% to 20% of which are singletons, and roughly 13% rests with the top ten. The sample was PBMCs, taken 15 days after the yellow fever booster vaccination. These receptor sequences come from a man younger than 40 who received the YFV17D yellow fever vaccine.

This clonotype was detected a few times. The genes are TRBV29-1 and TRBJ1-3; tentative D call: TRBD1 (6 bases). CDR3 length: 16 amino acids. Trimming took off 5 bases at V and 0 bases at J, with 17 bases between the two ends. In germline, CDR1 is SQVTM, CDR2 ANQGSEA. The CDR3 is CSVTTDSYFSGNTIYF. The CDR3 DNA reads TGCAGCGTTACCACGGACAGTTACTTCTCTGGAAACACCATATATTTT.

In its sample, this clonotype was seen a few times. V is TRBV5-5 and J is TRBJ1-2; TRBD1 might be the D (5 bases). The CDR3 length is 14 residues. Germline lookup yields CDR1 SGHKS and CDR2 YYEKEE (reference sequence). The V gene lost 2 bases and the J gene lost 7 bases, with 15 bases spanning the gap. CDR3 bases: TGTGCCAGCAGCTTAGGGGCGGGGTATTTTGGCTACACCTTC. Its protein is CASSLGAGYFGYTF.

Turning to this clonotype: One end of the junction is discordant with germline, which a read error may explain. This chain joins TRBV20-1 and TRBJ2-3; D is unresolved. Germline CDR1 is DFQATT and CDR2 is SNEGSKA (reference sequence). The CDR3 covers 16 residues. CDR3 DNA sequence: TGCTGTGCTAGAGACCCCGGTGGGCTTGGCACAGATACGCAGTATTTT. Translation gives CCARDPGGLGTDTQYF.

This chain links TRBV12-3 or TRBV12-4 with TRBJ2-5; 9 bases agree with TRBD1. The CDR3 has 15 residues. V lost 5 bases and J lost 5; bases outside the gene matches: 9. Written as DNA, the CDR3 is TGTGCCAGCAGTCCCGGACAGGGGAGCGTTGAGACCCAGTACTTC. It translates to CASSPGQGSVETQYF.

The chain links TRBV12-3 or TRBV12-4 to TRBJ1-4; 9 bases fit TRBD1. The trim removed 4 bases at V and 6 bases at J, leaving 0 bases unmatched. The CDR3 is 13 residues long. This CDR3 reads CASSWTGDEKLFF. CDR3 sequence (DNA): TGTGCCAGCAGTTGGACAGGGGATGAAAAACTGTTTTTT.

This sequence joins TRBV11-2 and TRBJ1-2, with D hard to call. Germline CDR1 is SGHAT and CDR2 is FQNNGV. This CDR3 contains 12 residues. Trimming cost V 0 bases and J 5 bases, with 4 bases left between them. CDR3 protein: CASSLDRYGYTF. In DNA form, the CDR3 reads TGTGCCAGCAGCTTAGACAGATATGGCTACACCTTC.

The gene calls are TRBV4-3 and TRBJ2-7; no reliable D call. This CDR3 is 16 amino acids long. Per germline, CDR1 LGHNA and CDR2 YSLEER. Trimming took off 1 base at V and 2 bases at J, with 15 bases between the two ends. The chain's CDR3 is CASSQGMASAAYEQYF. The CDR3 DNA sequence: TGCGCCAGCAGCCAAGGAATGGCCAGCGCCGCCTACGAGCAGTACTTC.

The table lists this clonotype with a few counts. The CDR3 here is CSASRGSESNSPLHF. CDR3 DNA: TGCAGTGCTTCCCGGGGGTCCGAGAGTAATTCACCCCTCCACTTT. This chain links TRBV20-1 with TRBJ1-6, with D tentatively TRBD1 (5 bases). This CDR3 contains 15 residues. CDR1 DFQATT and CDR2 SNEGSKA come from the germline V gene (reference sequence). The V end lost 5 bases, the J end lost 6 bases, and 17 bases lay between the germline ends.

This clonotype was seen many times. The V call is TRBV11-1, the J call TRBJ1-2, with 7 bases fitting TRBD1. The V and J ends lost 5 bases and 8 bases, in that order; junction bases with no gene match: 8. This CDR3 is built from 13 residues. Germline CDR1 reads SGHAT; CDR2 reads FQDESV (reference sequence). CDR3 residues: CASSLRQGDGYTF. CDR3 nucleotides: TGTGCCAGCAGCCTTAGACAGGGTGACGGCTACACCTTC.

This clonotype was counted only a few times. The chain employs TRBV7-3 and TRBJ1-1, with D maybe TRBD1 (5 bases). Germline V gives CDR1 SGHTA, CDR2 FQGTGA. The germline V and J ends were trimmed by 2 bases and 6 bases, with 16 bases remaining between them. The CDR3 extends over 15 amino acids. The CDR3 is CASSLLGQGRSEAFF. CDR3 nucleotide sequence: TGTGCCAGCAGCTTATTGGGTCAGGGTAGGTCTGAAGCTTTCTTT.

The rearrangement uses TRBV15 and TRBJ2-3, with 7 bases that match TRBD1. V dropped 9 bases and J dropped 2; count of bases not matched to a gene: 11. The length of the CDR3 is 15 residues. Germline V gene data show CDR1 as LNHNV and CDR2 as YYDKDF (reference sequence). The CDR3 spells CATSPGQRHTDTQYF. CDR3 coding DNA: TGTGCCACGAGCCCGGGACAGAGACACACAGATACGCAGTATTTT.

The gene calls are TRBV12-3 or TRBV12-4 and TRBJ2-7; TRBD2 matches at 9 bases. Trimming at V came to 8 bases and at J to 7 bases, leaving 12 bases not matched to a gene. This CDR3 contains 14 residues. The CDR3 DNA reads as TGTGCCAGCGCGGGGGGGGGAACCCTTGTTGAGCAGTACTTC. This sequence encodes CASAGGGTLVEQYF.

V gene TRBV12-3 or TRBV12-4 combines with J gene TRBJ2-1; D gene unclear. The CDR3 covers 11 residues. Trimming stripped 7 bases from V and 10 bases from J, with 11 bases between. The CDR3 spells CASTPETEQFF. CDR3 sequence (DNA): TGTGCCAGCACCCCGGAGACCGAGCAGTTCTTC.

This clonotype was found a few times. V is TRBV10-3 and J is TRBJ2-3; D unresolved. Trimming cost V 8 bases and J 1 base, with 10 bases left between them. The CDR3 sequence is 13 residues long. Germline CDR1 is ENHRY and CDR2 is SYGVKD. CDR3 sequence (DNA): TGTGCCATCGGAGCTAGTGGCACAGATACGCAGTATTTT. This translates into CAIGASGTDTQYF.

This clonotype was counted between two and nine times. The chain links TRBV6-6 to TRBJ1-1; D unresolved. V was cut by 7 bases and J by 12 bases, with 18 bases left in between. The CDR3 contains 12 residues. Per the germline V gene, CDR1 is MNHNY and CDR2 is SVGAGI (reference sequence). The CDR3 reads CASTILGGVTFF. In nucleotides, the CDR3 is TGTGCCAGCACGATATTGGGTGGAGTGACTTTCTTT.

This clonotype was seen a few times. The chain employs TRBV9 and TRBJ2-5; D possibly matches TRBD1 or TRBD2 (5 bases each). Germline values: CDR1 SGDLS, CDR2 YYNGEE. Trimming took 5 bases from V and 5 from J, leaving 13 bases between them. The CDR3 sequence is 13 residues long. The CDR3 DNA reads TGTGCCAGCAGTGTTGGGGGTATGGAGACCCAGTACTTC. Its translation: CASSVGGMETQYF. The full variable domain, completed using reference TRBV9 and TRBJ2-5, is DSGVTQTPKHLITATGQRVTLRCSPRSGDLSVYWYQQSLDQGLQFLIQYYNGEERAKGNILERFSAQQFPDLHSELNLSSLELGDSALYFCASSVGGMETQYFGPGTRLLVL.

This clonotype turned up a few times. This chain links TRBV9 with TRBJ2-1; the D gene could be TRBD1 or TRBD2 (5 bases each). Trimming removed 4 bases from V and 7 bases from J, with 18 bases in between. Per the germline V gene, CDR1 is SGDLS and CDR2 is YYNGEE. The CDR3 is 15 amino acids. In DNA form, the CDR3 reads TGTGCCAGCAGCTTTCGGGGTGGTGGGGCTAATGAGCAGTTCTTC. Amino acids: CASSFRGGGANEQFF. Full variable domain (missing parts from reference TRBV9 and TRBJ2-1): DSGVTQTPKHLITATGQRVTLRCSPRSGDLSVYWYQQSLDQGLQFLIQYYNGEERAKGNILERFSAQQFPDLHSELNLSSLELGDSALYFCASSFRGGGANEQFFGPGTRLTVL.

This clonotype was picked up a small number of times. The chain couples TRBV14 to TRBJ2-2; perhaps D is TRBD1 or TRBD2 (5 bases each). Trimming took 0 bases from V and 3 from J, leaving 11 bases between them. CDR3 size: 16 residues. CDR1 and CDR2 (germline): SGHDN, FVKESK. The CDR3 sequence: CASSQDPGADTGELFF. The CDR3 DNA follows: TGTGCCAGCAGCCAAGATCCCGGGGCCGACACCGGGGAGCTGTTTTTT.

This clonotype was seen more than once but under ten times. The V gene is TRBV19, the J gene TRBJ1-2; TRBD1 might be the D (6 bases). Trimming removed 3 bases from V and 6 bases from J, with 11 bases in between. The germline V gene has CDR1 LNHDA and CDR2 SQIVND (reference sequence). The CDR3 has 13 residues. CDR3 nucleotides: TGTGCCAGTAGTATCGGCAGGGGTGATGGCTACACCTTC. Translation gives CASSIGRGDGYTF. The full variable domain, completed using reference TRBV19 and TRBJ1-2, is DGGITQSPKYLFRKEGQNVTLSCEQNLNHDAMYWYRQDPGQGLRLIYYSQIVNDFQKGDIAEGYSVSREKKESFPLTVTSAQKNPTAFYLCASSIGRGDGYTFGSGTRLTVV.

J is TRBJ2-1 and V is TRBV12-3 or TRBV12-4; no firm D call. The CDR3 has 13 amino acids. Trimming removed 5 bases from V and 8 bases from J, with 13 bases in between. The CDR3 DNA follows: TGTGCCAGCAGTCTCCCCAATCCGGATGAGCAGTTCTTC. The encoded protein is CASSLPNPDEQFF.

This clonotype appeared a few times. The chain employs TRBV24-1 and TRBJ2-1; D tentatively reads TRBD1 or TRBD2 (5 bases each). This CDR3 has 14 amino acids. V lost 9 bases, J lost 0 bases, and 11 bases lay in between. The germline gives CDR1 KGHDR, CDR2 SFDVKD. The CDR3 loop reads CATPGPSSYNEQFF. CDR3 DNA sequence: TGTGCCACCCCGGGACCGAGCTCCTACAATGAGCAGTTCTTC.

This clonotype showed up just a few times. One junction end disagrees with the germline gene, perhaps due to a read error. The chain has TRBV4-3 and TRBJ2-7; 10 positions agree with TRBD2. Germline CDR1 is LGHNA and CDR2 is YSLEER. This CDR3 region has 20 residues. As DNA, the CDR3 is TGCGCCAGCAGCCGGCCCCTGGAAGGACTAGCGGTAAGGAGGTCCTTCGAGCAGTACTTC. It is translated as CASSRPLEGLAVRRSFEQYF.

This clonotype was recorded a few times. CDR3 bases: TGCAGTGTTTCGGCTAGCGGGAGATCCGAGCAGTTCTTC. Encoded protein: CSVSASGRSEQFF. J is TRBJ2-1 and V is TRBV20-1; the match to TRBD2 covers 10 bases. Losses at the gene ends were 7 bases for V and 10 bases for J; bases not matched to a gene: 10. CDR3 size: 13 residues. Germline assignment: CDR1 DFQATT and CDR2 SNEGSKA (reference sequence).

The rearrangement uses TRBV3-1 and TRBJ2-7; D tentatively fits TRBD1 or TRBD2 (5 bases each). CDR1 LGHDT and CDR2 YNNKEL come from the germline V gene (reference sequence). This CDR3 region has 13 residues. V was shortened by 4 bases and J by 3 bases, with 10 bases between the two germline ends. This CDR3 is CASSLIGGYEQYF. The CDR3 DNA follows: TGTGCCAGCAGCCTTATTGGGGGCTACGAGCAGTACTTC.

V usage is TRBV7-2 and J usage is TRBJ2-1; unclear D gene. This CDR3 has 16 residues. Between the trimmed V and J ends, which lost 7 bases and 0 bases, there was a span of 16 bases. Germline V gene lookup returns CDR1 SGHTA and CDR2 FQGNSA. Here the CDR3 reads CASITSSQSSYNEQFF. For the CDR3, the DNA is TGTGCCAGCATCACGAGCTCACAAAGCTCCTACAATGAGCAGTTCTTC.